The T cell receptor (beta chain) described here comes from a study of cytomegalovirus exposure and HLA in healthy donors. General study findings and limits: TCR beta chain V- and J-gene trimming was linked, in a later analysis, to a missense variant in DCLRE1C.

Remarks on this clone: Antigen: not known.

Researchers ran the PCR with 60 Vbeta and 13 Jbeta primers. Profiling relied on immunoSEQ multiplex PCR, and the TCRdb table lists in-frame clones only, not all of them. This table has about 130,000 clones, 77% appearing once. The donors (healthy individuals) were bone marrow donors. There are 14 residues in the CDR3. Germline CDR1 is LNHDA and CDR2 is SQIVND (reference sequence). The V gene end was trimmed by 6 bases and the J gene end by 7 bases; junction bases not matched to a gene: 7. The V gene is TRBV19, the J gene TRBJ1-5; 9 positions agree with TRBD1. The TCR sequence derives from a male donor in good health and CMV-seropositive. The specimen was PBMCs. The CDR3 sequence is CASRRGQGGQPQHF. The DNA for the CDR3 is TGTGCCAGTAGGAGGGGACAGGGTGGGCAGCCCCAGCATTTT.